This T cell receptor beta chain is from a study of cytotoxic CD8 clonotypes in ibrutinib-treated CLL. Overall study findings and caveats: Clonality rose at ibrutinib response, held steady in sustained remission, and fell toward baseline at progression. A difference in sampling times existed between sustained-remission and progressing patients.

Profiled with immunoSEQ multiplex PCR; TCRdb holds only in-frame clones, not every one. The sample lists around 160,000 clones, about 88% occurring once. Details on this clone: The antigen remains unidentified.

The sample in question was PBMCs, obtained at disease progression, from a patient treated with ibrutinib. The origin of this receptor is a human donor with chronic lymphocytic leukemia.

The CDR3, as DNA: TGTGCCAGCTCACTTCCCGGGACCTCGCGCACAGATACGCAGTATTTT. This codes for CASSLPGTSRTDTQYF. This chain links TRBV18 with TRBJ2-3; D tentatively reads TRBD1 or TRBD2 (5 bases each). CDR1 KGHSH and CDR2 LQKENI come from the germline V gene. CDR3 size: 16 residues. Deletions cut 4 bases from V and 1 base from J, with 15 bases between.